The rows below give T cell receptor beta chains drawn from one sample of a study of blood T cell repertoires in COVID-19. TCRdb's copy holds only in-frame clones and misses some; the assay was immunoSEQ multiplex PCR. Here the sample spans 65,000 to 70,000 clones, approximately 87% being singletons. The sample was peripheral blood. The receptors stem from a man aged 45 to 65 with active COVID-19. Each CDR3 is given with its conserved first and last residue. A D gene is named only where the DNA matches it firmly. Clone size is shown for a subset of rows, as once, few, many or a class of expanded clone.

NA	TRBJ2-5	TRBV9	NA	CASRQGQCETQYF	TGTGCCAGCAGACAGGGTCAATGCGAGACCCAGTACTTC
NA	TRBJ1-2	TRBV6-5	TRBD1	CASSSSQGSGWSRYTF	TGTGCCAGCAGTTCTTCACAGGGGTCCGGTTGGTCGCGCTACACCTTC
NA	TRBJ2-1	TRBV5-5	TRBD2	CASSLASGGSNEQFF	TGTGCCAGCAGCTTGGCTTCGGGGGGGTCTAATGAGCAGTTCTTC
NA	TRBJ2-5	TRBV7-2	TRBD2	CASSLTSEQETQYF	TGTGCCAGCAGCTTAACTAGCGAGCAAGAGACCCAGTACTTC
NA	TRBJ2-2	TRBV14	TRBD2	CASSPISGSRSGELFF	TGTGCCAGCAGCCCAATTAGCGGGAGTCGGTCCGGGGAGCTGTTTTTT
NA	TRBJ1-3	TRBV2	TRBD1	CASSFGQGPSGNTIYF	TGTGCCAGCAGTTTCGGACAGGGCCCCTCTGGAAACACCATATATTTT
NA	TRBJ2-7	TRBV28	NA	CASSLRVSYEQYF	TGTGCCAGCAGTCTACGAGTCTCCTACGAGCAGTACTTC
few	TRBJ2-2	TRBV7-9	NA	CASSLSYGELFF	TGTGCCAGCAGCCTATCTTACGGGGAGCTGTTTTTT
NA	TRBJ1-2	TRBV6-4	NA	CASSPKGGRGAEGYTF	TGTGCCAGCAGTCCTAAAGGTGGCAGGGGAGCGGAAGGCTACACCTTC
NA	TRBJ2-5	TRBV5-1	TRBD2	CASSLGMGLIQETQYF	TGCGCCAGCAGCTTGGGAATGGGACTAATCCAAGAGACCCAGTACTTC
NA	TRBJ1-1	TRBV11-3	NA	CASSFGNRGRGNTEAFF	TGTGCCAGCAGCTTTGGGAATCGGGGGAGAGGGAACACTGAAGCTTTCTTT
NA	TRBJ1-6	TRBV6-2/TRBV6-3	TRBD1	CASSYTQPGQGFSPLHF	TGTGCCAGCAGTTACACTCAACCGGGACAGGGATTCTCACCCCTCCACTTT
NA	TRBJ1-2	TRBV2	TRBD1	CASDQSTGAGGYTF	TGTGCCAGCGACCAGTCTACAGGGGCGGGGGGCTACACCTTC
NA	TRBJ2-3	TRBV5-1	TRBD2	CASSPAGTSGRGRDTQYF	TGCGCCAGCAGCCCGGCCGGGACTAGCGGGAGGGGACGAGATACGCAGTATTTT
NA	TRBJ1-6	TRBV3-1/TRBV3-2	TRBD1	CASSQAAGGLGNSPLHF	TGTGCCAGCAGCCAAGCGGCAGGGGGCTTGGGGAATTCACCCCTCCACTTT